This T cell receptor beta chain was observed in a study of T cell responses to AZD1222 COVID-19 vaccine. Study at large: Combined were second doses at about 4 or about 12 weeks.

Whole-study findings and limits: Receipt of two AZD1222 doses was followed by a rise in Spike-specific TCR breadth and depth. Repertoires were obtained only post-peak T cell response. The number of AZD1222 recipients seropositive at baseline was only five or six.

This CDR3 region has 11 residues. CDR1 and CDR2 (germline): SGHDN, FVKESK. V was shortened by 3 bases and J by 2 bases, with 0 bases between the two germline ends. As regards this clone: Its antigen is unidentified.

The assay was immunoSEQ multiplex PCR, and TCRdb's table has in-frame clones only and misses some. The sample contains 100,000 to 110,000 clones, nearly 95% of which appear only once. Here the sequenced sample was peripheral blood, taken on day 0 of AZD1222 vaccination. This sequence originates from an adult in good health. The gene calls are TRBV14 and TRBJ2-3; unclear D gene. CDR3 protein: CASSHTDTQYF. The CDR3 nucleotides are TGTGCCAGCAGCCACACAGATACGCAGTATTTT.